The 10 T cell receptor beta chains given below trace back to one sample, sequenced in a study of blood T cell repertoires in COVID-19. The protocol was immunoSEQ multiplex PCR, while the TCRdb copy is restricted to in-frame clones and leaves out a portion. Among about 240,000 clones, 85% to 90% were seen once, and the ten largest hold 7.1%. Sequenced input: peripheral blood. Source of these receptors: a woman aged 70-85 years with active or convalescent COVID-19.

V usage is TRBV6-5 and J usage is TRBJ2-3, with 14 bases aligning to TRBD2. The CDR3 runs to 14 residues. The V gene end was trimmed by 11 bases and the J gene end by 3 bases; junction bases not matched to a gene: 4. CDR1 is MNHEY and CDR2 is SVGAGI in the germline V gene. CDR3 nucleotide sequence: TGTGCCGGAAGACTAGCGGGAGGGACAGATACGCAGTATTTT. It encodes CAGRLAGGTDTQYF.

This chain links TRBV6-4 with TRBJ2-5; possible D gene TRBD2, 6 bases. CDR1 MRHNA and CDR2 SNTAGT come from the germline V gene. The V gene lost 11 bases and the J gene lost 4 bases, with 11 bases spanning the gap. CDR3 length: 11 residues. Here the CDR3 reads CAAVGGETQYF. In nucleotides, the CDR3 is TGTGCCGCTGTCGGGGGAGAGACCCAGTACTTC.

The V call is TRBV9, the J call TRBJ1-2; no reliable D call. CDR3 size: 14 residues. V was cut by 4 bases and J by 2 bases, with 12 bases left in between. Germline loops: CDR1 SGDLS, CDR2 YYNGEE. CDR3 sequence: CASSLTSVNYGYTF. For the CDR3, the DNA is TGTGCCAGCAGCCTCACTTCCGTGAACTATGGCTACACCTTC. Combining the CDR3 with reference TRBV9 and TRBJ1-2 gives the whole variable domain DSGVTQTPKHLITATGQRVTLRCSPRSGDLSVYWYQQSLDQGLQFLIQYYNGEERAKGNILERFSAQQFPDLHSELNLSSLELGDSALYFCASSLTSVNYGYTFGSGTRLTVV.

The chain is built from TRBV6-5 and TRBJ1-2, with D possibly matching TRBD1 (5 bases). Trimming took off 6 bases at V and 4 bases at J, with 18 bases between the two ends. This CDR3 contains 15 residues. Germline CDR1 and CDR2: MNHEY and SVGAGI. This chain's CDR3 is CASRSSYRQIYGYTF. Here the CDR3 DNA reads TGTGCCAGCAGATCCTCTTACAGACAGATCTATGGCTACACCTTC.

The CDR3 DNA reads as TGTGCCAGCAGTTTTGGGAGCCTGAACACCGGGGAGCTGTTTTTT. This encodes CASSFGSLNTGELFF. The rearrangement uses TRBV6-1 and TRBJ2-2; TRBD2 might be the D (5 bases). This CDR3 region has 15 residues. Trimming pared 5 bases from V and 1 base from J, leaving 11 bases between. The germline V gene encodes CDR1 MNHNS and CDR2 SASEGT.

The chain combines TRBV9 with TRBJ2-3, with D perhaps matching TRBD2 (6 bases). Germline values: CDR1 SGDLS, CDR2 YYNGEE. Trimming took off 0 bases at V and 5 bases at J, with 16 bases between the two ends. This CDR3 comprises 16 residues. The CDR3, as DNA: TGTGCCAGCAGCGTAGCGGGCGGGGCGACGGGAGATACGCAGTATTTT. This encodes CASSVAGGATGDTQYF.

The rearrangement links TRBV16 to TRBJ1-5; 12 nucleotides align to TRBD1. Germline CDR1 is KGHSY and CDR2 is FQNENV. CDR3 size: 16 residues. Trimming took 4 bases from V and 8 from J; bases not matched to a gene: 9. CDR3 DNA sequence: TGTGCCAGCAGCCGACTCCGGGACAGGGGGCTTGAGCCCCAGCATTTT. Its protein is CASSRLRDRGLEPQHF.

This CDR3 is CASSYGTGRYEQYF. CDR3 in DNA: TGTGCCAGCAGCTACGGGACAGGACGCTACGAGCAGTACTTC. V and J are TRBV5-6 and TRBJ2-7, with 8 bases fitting TRBD1. CDR3 length equals 14 residues. V lost 3 bases to trimming and J lost 3 bases; unmatched junction nucleotides: 5. The germline CDR1 and CDR2 sequences are SGHDT and YYEEEE.

The V gene is TRBV5-1, the J gene TRBJ2-2; TRBD2 agrees at 7 bases. CDR3 length: 15 amino acids. The ends lost 3 bases at V and 5 bases at J; junction bases unmatched: 7. Per the germline V gene, CDR1 is SGHRS and CDR2 is YFSETQ. In DNA form, the CDR3 reads TGCGCCAGCAGCTCTCCGTGGGGAGGGACCGGGGAGCTGTTTTTT. Amino acid sequence: CASSSPWGGTGELFF.

The chain employs TRBV29-1 and TRBJ1-1, with 7 bases identical to TRBD1. Germline loops: CDR1 SQVTM, CDR2 ANQGSEA. The junction had 5 bases not matched to a gene; V was cut back by 7 bases and J by 6 bases. This CDR3 spans 11 amino acids. CDR3 protein: CSGRQGPEAFF. In DNA form, the CDR3 reads TGCAGCGGACGACAGGGCCCTGAAGCTTTCTTT.